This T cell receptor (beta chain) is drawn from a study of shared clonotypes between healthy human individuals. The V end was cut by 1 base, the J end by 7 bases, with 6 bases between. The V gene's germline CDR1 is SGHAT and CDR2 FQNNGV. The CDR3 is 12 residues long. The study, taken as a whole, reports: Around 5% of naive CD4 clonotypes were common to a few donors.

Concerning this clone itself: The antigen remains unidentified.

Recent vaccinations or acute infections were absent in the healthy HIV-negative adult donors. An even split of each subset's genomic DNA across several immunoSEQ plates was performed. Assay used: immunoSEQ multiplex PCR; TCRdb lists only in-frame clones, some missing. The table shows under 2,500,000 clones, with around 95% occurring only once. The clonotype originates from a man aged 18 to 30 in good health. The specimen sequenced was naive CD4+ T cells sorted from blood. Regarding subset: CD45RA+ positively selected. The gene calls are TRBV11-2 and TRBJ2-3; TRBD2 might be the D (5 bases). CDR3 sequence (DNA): TGTGCCAGCAGCTTAGCGGGAAATACGCAGTATTTT. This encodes CASSLAGNTQYF.